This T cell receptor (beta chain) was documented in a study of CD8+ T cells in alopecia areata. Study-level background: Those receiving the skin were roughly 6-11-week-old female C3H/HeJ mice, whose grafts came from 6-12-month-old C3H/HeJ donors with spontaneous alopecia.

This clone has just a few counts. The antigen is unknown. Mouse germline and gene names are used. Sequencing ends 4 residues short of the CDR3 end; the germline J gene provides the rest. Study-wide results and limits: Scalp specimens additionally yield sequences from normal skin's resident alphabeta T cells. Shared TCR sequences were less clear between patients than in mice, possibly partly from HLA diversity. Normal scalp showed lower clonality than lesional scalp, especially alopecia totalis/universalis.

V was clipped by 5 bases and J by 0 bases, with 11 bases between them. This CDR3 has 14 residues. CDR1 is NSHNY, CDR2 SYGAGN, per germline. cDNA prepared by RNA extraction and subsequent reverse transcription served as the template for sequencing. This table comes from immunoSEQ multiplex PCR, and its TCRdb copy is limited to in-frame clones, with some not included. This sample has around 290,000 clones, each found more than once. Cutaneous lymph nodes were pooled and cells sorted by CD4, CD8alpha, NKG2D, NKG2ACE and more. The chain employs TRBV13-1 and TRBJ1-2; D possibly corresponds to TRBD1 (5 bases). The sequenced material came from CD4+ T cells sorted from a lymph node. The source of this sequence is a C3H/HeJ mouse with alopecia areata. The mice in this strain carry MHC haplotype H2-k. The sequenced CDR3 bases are TGTGCCAGCAGGATGCGGGGGGCAAACTCC. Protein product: CASRMRGANS. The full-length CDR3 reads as CASRMRGANSDYTF.